This T cell receptor (beta chain) was recorded in a study of OX40 agonist ivuxolimab in advanced cancers. The CDR3 runs to 15 residues. Trimming at V came to 0 bases and at J to 5 bases, leaving 3 bases not matched to a gene. CDR1 and CDR2 (germline): SGHRS, YFSETQ. This clone was recorded only once. Profiling relied on immunoSEQ multiplex PCR, and the TCRdb table lists in-frame clones only, not all of them. The data contain roughly 100,000 clones, 86% of them seen just once; the ten biggest clones take up less than 6.5%. This sequence originates from an adult with an advanced solid tumor such as melanoma, head and neck, liver or kidney cancer. The rearrangement joins TRBV5-1 to TRBJ2-3; TRBD2 matches 10 bases. The sample consisted of CD4+ or CD8+ T cells sorted from blood, taken in a trial of the OX40 agonist ivuxolimab. The CDR3 sequence is CASSLAASGRDTQYF. In DNA form, the CDR3 reads TGCGCCAGCAGCTTGGCGGCTAGCGGGAGAGATACGCAGTATTTT.